This TCR beta chain was observed in a study of shared clonotypes between healthy human individuals. Across several immunoSEQ plates, the genomic DNA of each subset was split evenly. Clones were sequenced by immunoSEQ multiplex PCR, and TCRdb holds only the in-frame ones, with some missing. The sample carries about 800,000 clones, 96% recorded once. To note about this clone: Its antigen is currently unknown.

Regarding the study as a whole: The study found about 5% of naive CD4 clonotypes shared across several donors. Despite large depth, rarefaction showed incomplete sorted-subset sequencing.

Naivety among CD8 cells was defined by CD45RO negativity and positive CCR7 selection, thereby excluding terminally differentiated effector memory CD45RA+ cells. The CDR3 covers 13 residues. The ends were cut back, 5 bases at V and 2 bases at J, with 10 bases in the middle. Germline assignment: CDR1 MNHEY and CDR2 SMNVEV (reference sequence). The sequenced sample consisted of naive CD8+ T cells sorted from blood. This clonotype originated in a man aged 30 to 39 in good health. This chain connects TRBV27 to TRBJ2-7; D remains ambiguous. CDR3 bases: TGTGCCAGCAGTATAACTCCCACCTACGAGCAGTACTTC. Translating gives CASSITPTYEQYF.